The clone carrying this T cell receptor (beta chain) was detected ten times or more. The antigen is undetermined. With 1 base removed from V and 4 bases from J, the gap between germline ends came to 14 bases. The CDR3 extends over 17 amino acids. Germline V gene lookup returns CDR1 SEHNR and CDR2 FQNEAQ (reference sequence). A single record per CDR3 protein comes from TCRdb applying MiXCR to the reads. The table has roughly 630,000 distinct CDR3 sequences, roughly 26% seen once; the top ten hold 8%. This sample was taken from a study of T cell repertoires in cytomegalovirus infection. Study context: Indications of both CMV infection and matching HLA type were provided by public TCR beta signatures.

Notes on the study in general: Within the response measured ex vivo, HLA-C-restricted CMV-specific TCR beta clonotypes were dominant.

This clonotype was sampled from a human donor in good health (CMV status not recorded). Some clones in this sample may be carry-over from other donors' samples. V gene TRBV7-9 combines with J gene TRBJ2-6; possible D gene TRBD1, 6 bases. Sequenced material: CD8+ T cells from PBMCs. The CDR3, as DNA: TGTGCCAGCAGCTTAGACAGGGTCCCGGCCGGGGCCAACGTCCTGACTTTC. It translates to CASSLDRVPAGANVLTF.